This TCR beta chain was retrieved from a study of blood T cells in healthy people across ages. General study findings and limits: PBMCs that were unsorted prevented a conclusive naive versus antigen-experienced comparison. Whereas aged donors had fewer naive CD4+ cells, long-lived donors had more of them and higher diversity.

This CDR3 is 13 amino acids long. Trimming shortened V by 5 bases and J by 7 bases, and 13 bases separated the two germline ends. Germline assignment: CDR1 SGHTA and CDR2 FQGNSA. This clonotype was seen more than once but under ten times. Its antigen is not identified. A second PCR, run for roughly 7 to 11 cycles, used a sample-barcoded 5' primer plus a J-beta primer mix. Each of the cDNA molecules was tagged by a template-switch adaptor with 12 random nucleotides. Any given sample supplied a minimum of 3 million CDR3-containing paired-end reads. Each CDR3 protein is one row after TCRdb ran MiXCR on the 5' RACE reads. There are 550,000 to 800,000 distinct CDR3 sequences in the sample; more than 20% occur only once, and 3% to 4.5% lies in the top ten.

Material: blood. The chain is built from TRBV7-2 and TRBJ2-3; the D is unclear. This sequence originates from a man between 65 and 85 years old in good health. The CDR3 reads CASSPSVSHTQYF. CDR3 coding DNA: TGTGCCAGCAGCCCCTCGGTGAGCCATACGCAGTATTTT.